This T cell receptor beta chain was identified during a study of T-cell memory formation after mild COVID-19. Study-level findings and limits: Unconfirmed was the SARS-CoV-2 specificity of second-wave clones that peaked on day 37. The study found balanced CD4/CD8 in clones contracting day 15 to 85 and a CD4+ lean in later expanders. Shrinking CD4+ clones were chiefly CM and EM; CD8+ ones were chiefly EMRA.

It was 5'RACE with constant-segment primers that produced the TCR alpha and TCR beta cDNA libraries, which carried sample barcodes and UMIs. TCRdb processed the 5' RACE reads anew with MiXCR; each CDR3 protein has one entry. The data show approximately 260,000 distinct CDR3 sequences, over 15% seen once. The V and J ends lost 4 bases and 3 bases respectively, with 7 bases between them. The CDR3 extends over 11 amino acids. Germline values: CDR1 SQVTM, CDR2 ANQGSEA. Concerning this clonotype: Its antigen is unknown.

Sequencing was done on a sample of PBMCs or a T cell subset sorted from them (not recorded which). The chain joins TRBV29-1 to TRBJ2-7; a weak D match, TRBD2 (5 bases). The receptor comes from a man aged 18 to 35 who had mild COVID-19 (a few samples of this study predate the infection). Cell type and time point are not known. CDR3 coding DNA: TGCAGCGTTGGGGAGCACTACGAGCAGTACTTC. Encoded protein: CSVGEHYEQYF.